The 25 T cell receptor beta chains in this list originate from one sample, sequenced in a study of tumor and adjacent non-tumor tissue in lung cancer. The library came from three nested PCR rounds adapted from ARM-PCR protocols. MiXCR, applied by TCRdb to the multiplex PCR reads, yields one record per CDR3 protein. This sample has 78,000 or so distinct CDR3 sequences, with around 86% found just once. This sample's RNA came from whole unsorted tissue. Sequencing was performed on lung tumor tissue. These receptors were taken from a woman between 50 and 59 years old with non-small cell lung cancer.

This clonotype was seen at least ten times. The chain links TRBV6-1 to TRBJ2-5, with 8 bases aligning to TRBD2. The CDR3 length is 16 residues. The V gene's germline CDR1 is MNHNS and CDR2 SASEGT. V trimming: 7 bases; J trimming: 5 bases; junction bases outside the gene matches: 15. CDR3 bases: TGTGCCAGCACCCAAAAGCGGGGGATCCGAACGGAGACCCAGTACTTC. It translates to CASTQKRGIRTETQYF.

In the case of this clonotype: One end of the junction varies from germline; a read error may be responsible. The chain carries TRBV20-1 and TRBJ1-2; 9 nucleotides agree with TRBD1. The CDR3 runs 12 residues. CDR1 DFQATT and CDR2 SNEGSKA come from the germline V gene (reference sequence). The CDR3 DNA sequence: TGCAGTGCTAAGAATCGGGACAGGGTGTACAGGTTC. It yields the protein CSAKNRDRVYRF.

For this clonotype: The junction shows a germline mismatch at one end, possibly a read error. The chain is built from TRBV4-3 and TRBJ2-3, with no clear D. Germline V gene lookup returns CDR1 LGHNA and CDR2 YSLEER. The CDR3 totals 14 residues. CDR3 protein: CASSQWPFTDMQYF. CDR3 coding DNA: TGCGCCAGCAGCCAATGGCCTTTCACAGATATGCAGTATTTT.

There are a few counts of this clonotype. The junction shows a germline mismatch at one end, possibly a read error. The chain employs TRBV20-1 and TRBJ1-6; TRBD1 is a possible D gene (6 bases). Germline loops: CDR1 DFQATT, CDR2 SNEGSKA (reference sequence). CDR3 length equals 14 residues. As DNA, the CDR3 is TGCAGTGCTAACACCAAGGGGGGGGGGTCACTCCTCCACTTT. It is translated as CSANTKGGGSLLHF.

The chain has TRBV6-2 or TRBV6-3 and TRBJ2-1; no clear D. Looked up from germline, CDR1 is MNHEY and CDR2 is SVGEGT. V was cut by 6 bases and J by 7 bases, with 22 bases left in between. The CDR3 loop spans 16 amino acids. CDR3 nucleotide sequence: TGTGCCAGCAGGCCGGACCGGAGTGGGCGGTTGAATGAGCAGTTCTTC. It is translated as CASRPDRSGRLNEQFF.

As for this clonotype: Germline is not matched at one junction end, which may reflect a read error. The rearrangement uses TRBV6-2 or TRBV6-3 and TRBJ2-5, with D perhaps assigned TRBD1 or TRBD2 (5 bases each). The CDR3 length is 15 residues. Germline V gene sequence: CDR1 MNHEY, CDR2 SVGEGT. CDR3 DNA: TGCGCCAGCAGTTACCACCGGGACGAACGGGAGACCCAGTACTTC. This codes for CASSYHRDERETQYF.

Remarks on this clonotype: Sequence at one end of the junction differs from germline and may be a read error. In DNA, the CDR3 is TGCGGTGCTACCACCCCGGGTTGGAATTCACCCCTCCACTTT. It translates to CGATTPGWNSPLHF. V gene TRBV20-1 combines with J gene TRBJ1-6, with no clear D. Germline CDR1 is DFQATT and CDR2 is SNEGSKA (reference sequence). The CDR3 loop spans 14 amino acids.

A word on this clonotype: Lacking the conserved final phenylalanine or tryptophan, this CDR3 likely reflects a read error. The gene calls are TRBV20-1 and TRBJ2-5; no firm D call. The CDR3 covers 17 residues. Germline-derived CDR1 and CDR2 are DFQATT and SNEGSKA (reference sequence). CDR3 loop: CNAISPTTLGPKETQYL. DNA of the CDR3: TGCAATGCTATCAGCCCGACAACCCTTGGGCCCAAAGAGACCCAGTACTTA.

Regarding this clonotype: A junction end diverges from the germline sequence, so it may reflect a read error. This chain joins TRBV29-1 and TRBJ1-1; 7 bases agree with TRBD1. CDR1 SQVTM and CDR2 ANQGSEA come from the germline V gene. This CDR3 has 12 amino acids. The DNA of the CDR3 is TGCAGTGCGGGACAGAGTGAAAGTGAAGTTTTCTTT. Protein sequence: CSAGQSESEVFF.

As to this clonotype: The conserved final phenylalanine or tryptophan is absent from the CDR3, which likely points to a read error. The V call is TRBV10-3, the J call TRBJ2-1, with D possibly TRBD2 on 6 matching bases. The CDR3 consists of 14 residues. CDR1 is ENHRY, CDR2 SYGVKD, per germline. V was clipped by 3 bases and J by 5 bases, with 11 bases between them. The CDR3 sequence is CAISESGENNEQFS. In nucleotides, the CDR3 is TGTGCCATCAGTGAATCGGGGGAAAACAATGAGCAGTTCTCC.

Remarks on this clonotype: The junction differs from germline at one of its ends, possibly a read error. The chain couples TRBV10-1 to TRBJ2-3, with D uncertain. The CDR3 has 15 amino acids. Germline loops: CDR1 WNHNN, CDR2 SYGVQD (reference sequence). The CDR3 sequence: CASSESWAGIDAQYF. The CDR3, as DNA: TGCGCCAGCAGTGAGTCTTGGGCAGGCATAGATGCGCAGTATTTT.

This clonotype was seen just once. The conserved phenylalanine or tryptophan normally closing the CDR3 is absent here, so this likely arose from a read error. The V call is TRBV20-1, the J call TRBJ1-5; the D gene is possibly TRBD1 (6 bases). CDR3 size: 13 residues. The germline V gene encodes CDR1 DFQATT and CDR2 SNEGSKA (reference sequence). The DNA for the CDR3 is TGCCGTGCTATGTCAGGGGGCAATCAGCCCCAGCATTTA. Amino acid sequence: CRAMSGGNQPQHL.

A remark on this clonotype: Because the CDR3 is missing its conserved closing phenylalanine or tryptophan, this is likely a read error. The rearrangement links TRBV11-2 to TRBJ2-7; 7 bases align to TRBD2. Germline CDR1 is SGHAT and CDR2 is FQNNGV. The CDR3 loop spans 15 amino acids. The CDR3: CAGSPWASGSYEQYL. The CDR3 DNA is TGTGCGGGCAGCCCTTGGGCTAGCGGTTCCTACGAGCAGTACTTA.

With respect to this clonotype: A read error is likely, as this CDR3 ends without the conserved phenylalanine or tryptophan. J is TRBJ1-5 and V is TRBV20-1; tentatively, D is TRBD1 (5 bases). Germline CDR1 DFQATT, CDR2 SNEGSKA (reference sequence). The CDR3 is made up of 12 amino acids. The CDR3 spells CSAKGFNQPQHI. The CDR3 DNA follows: TGCAGTGCGAAGGGGTTTAATCAACCCCAGCATATT.

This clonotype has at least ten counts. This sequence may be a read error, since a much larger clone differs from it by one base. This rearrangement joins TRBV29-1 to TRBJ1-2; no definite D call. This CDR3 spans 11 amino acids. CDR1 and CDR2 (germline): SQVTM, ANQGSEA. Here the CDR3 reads CGVESSVGYTF. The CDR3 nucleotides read TGCGGCGTTGAAAGTTCGGTTGGCTACACCTTC.

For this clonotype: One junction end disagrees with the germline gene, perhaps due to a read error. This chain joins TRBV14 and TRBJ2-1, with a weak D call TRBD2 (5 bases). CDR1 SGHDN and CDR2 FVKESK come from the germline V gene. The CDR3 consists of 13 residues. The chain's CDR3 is CTSSLSLVGEQFF. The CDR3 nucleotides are TGTACCAGCAGCCTCTCACTAGTTGGAGAGCAGTTCTTC. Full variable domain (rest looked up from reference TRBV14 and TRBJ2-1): EAGVTQFPSHSVIEKGQTVTLRCDPISGHDNLYWYRRVMGKEIKFLLHFVKESKQDESGMPNNRFLAERTGGTYSTLKVQPAELEDSGVYFCTSSLSLVGEQFFGPGTRLTVL.

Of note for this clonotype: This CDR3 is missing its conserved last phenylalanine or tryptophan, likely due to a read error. This chain's CDR3 is CSVRDTGRGSYEQYS. CDR3 DNA: TGCAGTGTTAGAGATACCGGCCGGGGCTCCTACGAGCAGTACTCC. The rearrangement links TRBV20-1 to TRBJ2-7; perhaps TRBD2 as D (5 bases). The CDR3 loop spans 15 amino acids. Germline V lookup: CDR1 DFQATT, CDR2 SNEGSKA (reference sequence).

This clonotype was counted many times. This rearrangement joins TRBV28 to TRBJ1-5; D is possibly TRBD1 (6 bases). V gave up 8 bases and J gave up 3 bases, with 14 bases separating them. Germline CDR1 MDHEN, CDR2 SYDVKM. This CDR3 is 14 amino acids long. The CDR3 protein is CASGTGYTNQPQHF. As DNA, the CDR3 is TGTGCCAGCGGAACAGGGTATACCAATCAGCCCCAGCATTTT. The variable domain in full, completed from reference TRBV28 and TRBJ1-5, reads DVKVTQSSRYLVKRTGEKVFLECVQDMDHENMFWYRQDPGLGLRLIYFSYDVKMKEKGDIPEGYSVSREKKERFSLILESASTNQTSMYLCASGTGYTNQPQHFGDGTRLSIL.

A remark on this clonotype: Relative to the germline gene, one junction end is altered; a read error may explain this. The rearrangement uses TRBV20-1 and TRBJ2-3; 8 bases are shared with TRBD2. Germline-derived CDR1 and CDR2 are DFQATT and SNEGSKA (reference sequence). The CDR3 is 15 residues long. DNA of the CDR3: TGCAGTGCTAGAGATTTAGCGGGGCATGCAGATATGCAGTATTTT. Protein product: CSARDLAGHADMQYF.

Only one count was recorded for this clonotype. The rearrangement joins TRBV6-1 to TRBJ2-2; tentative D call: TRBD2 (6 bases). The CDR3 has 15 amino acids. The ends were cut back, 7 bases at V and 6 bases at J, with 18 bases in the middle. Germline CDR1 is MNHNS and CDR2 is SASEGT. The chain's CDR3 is CASILTGVRAGELFF. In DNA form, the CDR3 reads TGTGCCAGCATCCTAACGGGAGTGCGCGCCGGGGAGCTGTTTTTT.

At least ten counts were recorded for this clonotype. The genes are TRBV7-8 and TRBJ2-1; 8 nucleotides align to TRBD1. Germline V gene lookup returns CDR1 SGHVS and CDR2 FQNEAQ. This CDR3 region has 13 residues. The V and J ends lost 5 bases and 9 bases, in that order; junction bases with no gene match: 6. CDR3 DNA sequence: TGTGCCAGCAGCAGAGGACAGGGAGGTGAGCAGTTCTTC. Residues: CASSRGQGGEQFF.

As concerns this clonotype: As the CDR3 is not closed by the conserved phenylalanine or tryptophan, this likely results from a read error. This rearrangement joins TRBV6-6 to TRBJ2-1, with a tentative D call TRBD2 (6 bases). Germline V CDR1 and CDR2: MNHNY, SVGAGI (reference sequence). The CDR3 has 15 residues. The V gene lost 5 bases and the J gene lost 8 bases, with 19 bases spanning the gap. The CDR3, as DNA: TGTGCCAGCAGTGGAAGCGGGCAGATTTACGATGAGCAGTTCTAC. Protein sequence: CASSGSGQIYDEQFY.

The CDR3 DNA sequence: TGTGCCACCTCGACAGGGTCTAATGAGTTCCAGCATTTT. Translation gives CATSTGSNEFQHF. The chain uses TRBV6-1 and TRBJ1-5; 7 bases are shared with TRBD1. CDR3 length: 13 amino acids. CDR1 and CDR2 from the germline V gene are MNHNS and SASEGT. Germline trimming cut 10 bases from V and 12 bases from J; bases unmatched to any gene: 15.

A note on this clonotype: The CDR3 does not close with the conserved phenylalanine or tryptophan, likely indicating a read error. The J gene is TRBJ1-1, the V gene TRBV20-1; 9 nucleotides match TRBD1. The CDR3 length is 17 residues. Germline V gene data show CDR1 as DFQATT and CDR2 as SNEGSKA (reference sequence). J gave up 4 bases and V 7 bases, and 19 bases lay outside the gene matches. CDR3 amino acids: CSVSPPGQGDGGTEAFL. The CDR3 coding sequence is TGCAGTGTGAGTCCTCCGGGACAGGGTGACGGGGGCACTGAAGCTTTCCTT.

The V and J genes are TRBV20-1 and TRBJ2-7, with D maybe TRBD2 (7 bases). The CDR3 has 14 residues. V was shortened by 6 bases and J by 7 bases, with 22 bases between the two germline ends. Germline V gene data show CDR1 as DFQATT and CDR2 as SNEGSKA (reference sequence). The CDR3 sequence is CSASGGTWFHEQYF. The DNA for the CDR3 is TGCAGTGCGTCCGGGGGGACATGGTTCCATGAGCAGTACTTC.